These 25 T cell receptor beta chains originate from one sample sequenced in a study of blood T cell repertoires in COVID-19 (dated by TCRdb to the early 2020s). To prepare the library, the immunoSEQ multiplex PCR assay was applied. Sourced from immuneACCESS, this table was stored by TCRdb with only in-frame sequences that have V and J called. A share of the clones is absent; for the studies checked, an unresolved V gene accounts for under half, and the remainder has no known explanation. The sample yields about 370,000 clones; roughly nine tenths were counted once. The top ten hold around 1% of the sample. Sequenced: PBMCs or T cells enriched from blood (not recorded which). These receptors all stem from a man younger than 30 who had recovered from COVID-19.

The gene calls are TRBV15 and TRBJ1-5, with a tentative D call TRBD1 (5 bases). This CDR3 is 16 amino acids long. Germline V gives CDR1 LNHNV, CDR2 YYDKDF (reference sequence). V gave up 0 bases and J gave up 0 bases, with 9 bases separating them. The CDR3 is CATSRDGADSNQPQHF. The CDR3 nucleotides are TGTGCCACCAGCAGAGATGGGGCGGATAGCAATCAGCCCCAGCATTTT. Together with reference TRBV15 and TRBJ1-5, the CDR3 gives the full variable domain: DAMVIQNPRYQVTQFGKPVTLSCSQTLNHNVMYWYQQKSSQAPKLLFHYYDKDFNNEADTPDNFQSRRPNTSFCFLDIRSPGLGDTAMYLCATSRDGADSNQPQHFGDGTRLSIL.

The rearrangement joins TRBV6-1 to TRBJ2-1; TRBD2 aligns across 8 bases. V lost 6 bases to trimming and J lost 8 bases; unmatched junction nucleotides: 12. Germline CDR1 reads MNHNS; CDR2 reads SASEGT. The CDR3 totals 15 residues. CDR3 residues: CASSRYSGAKHEQFF. For the CDR3, the DNA is TGTGCCAGCAGCCGGTATAGCGGGGCAAAACATGAGCAGTTCTTC.

The chain links TRBV7-9 to TRBJ1-4, with D maybe TRBD1 (5 bases). CDR3 size: 13 residues. Trimming pared 4 bases from V and 8 bases from J, leaving 11 bases between. CDR1 and CDR2 from the germline V gene are SEHNR and FQNEAQ (reference sequence). The CDR3: CASSSAGLEKLFF. CDR3 nucleotides: TGTGCCAGCAGCTCAGCGGGGCTGGAAAAACTGTTTTTT.

V is TRBV10-3 and J is TRBJ1-1; tentative D call: TRBD1 (5 bases). V lost 10 bases and J lost 3, with 21 bases in between. CDR1 and CDR2 (germline): ENHRY, SYGVKD. The CDR3 has 15 residues. CDR3 loop: CATYNMGRTDTEAFF. The CDR3 DNA is TGTGCCACCTATAATATGGGGCGTACGGACACTGAAGCTTTCTTT.

This clone has just a few counts. The genes are TRBV10-3 and TRBJ1-5; no clear D gene. In germline, CDR1 is ENHRY, CDR2 SYGVKD. Trimming shortened V by 0 bases and J by 2 bases, and 8 bases separated the two germline ends. This CDR3 has 15 residues. The CDR3 nucleotides read TGTGCCATCAGTGAGTCCACCCAGGGCAATCAGCCCCAGCATTTT. Protein: CAISESTQGNQPQHF.

The rearrangement links TRBV18 to TRBJ2-3, with D tentatively TRBD2 (7 bases). The germline V and J ends were trimmed by 2 bases and 4 bases, with 16 bases remaining between them. This CDR3 region has 16 residues. Germline V gene sequence: CDR1 KGHSH, CDR2 LQKENI. The DNA of the CDR3 is TGTGCCAGCTCACCATTCGGCGGGGGCCCGGCAGATACGCAGTATTTT. It codes for CASSPFGGGPADTQYF.

The chain's CDR3 is CASSYNRGGDNEQFF. DNA of the CDR3: TGTGCCAGCAGCTATAACAGGGGCGGAGACAATGAGCAGTTCTTC. The gene calls are TRBV5-8 and TRBJ2-1; TRBD1 aligns across 7 bases. With 3 bases clipped from V and 5 bases from J, the junction kept 8 bases outside the gene matches. The CDR3 has 15 amino acids. Per the germline V gene, CDR1 is SGHTS and CDR2 is YDEGEE.

The genes are TRBV19 and TRBJ1-5, with 8 bases that match TRBD1. The V gene end was trimmed by 2 bases and the J gene end by 7 bases; junction bases not matched to a gene: 10. From germline, CDR1 is LNHDA and CDR2 SQIVND (reference sequence). CDR3 size: 16 residues. CDR3 residues: CASSIIRTGPAQPQHF. CDR3 in DNA: TGTGCCAGTAGTATAATTCGGACAGGGCCGGCCCAGCCCCAGCATTTT.

The rearrangement joins TRBV7-9 to TRBJ1-1; weak D call: TRBD1 (5 bases). The germline V and J ends were trimmed by 0 bases and 5 bases, with 7 bases remaining between them. The CDR3 contains 13 residues. CDR1 and CDR2 from the germline V gene are SEHNR and FQNEAQ (reference sequence). CDR3 bases: TGTGCCAGCAGCTTAGCGGAGGGGACTGAAGCTTTCTTT. This encodes CASSLAEGTEAFF.

The table lists this clone with a few counts. This chain uses TRBV5-4 with TRBJ1-2, with D maybe TRBD1 (5 bases). Germline V lookup: CDR1 SGHNT, CDR2 YYREEE (reference sequence). V gave up 6 bases and J gave up 4 bases, with 19 bases separating them. The CDR3 extends over 15 amino acids. The CDR3 DNA sequence: TGTGCCAGCACCGATGAGTCGTGGAGGGGCTATGGCTACACCTTC. Translated, it gives CASTDESWRGYGYTF.

The count of this clone is one. The chain carries TRBV7-6 and TRBJ2-3, with TRBD1 matching 7 bases. The germline V gene encodes CDR1 SGHVS and CDR2 FNYEAQ. The length of the CDR3 is 15 residues. J lost 2 bases, V lost 4 bases, and 6 bases had no gene match. This chain's CDR3 is CASSSGDSYTDTQYF. CDR3 nucleotides: TGTGCCAGCAGCTCCGGGGACAGCTACACAGATACGCAGTATTTT.

This clone has only one observation. CDR3 residues: CASSWIGQPQHF. The CDR3, as DNA: TGTGCCAGCAGCTGGATCGGGCAGCCCCAGCATTTT. The gene calls are TRBV27 and TRBJ1-5; no clear D. The CDR3 is made up of 12 amino acids. V was trimmed by 6 bases and J by 7 bases, leaving 10 bases between them. Germline CDR1 is MNHEY and CDR2 is SMNVEV (reference sequence).

The chain couples TRBV6-5 to TRBJ2-3; D unclear. Trimming cost V 5 bases and J 5 bases, with 11 bases left between them. Germline V lookup: CDR1 MNHEY, CDR2 SVGAGI. CDR3 length: 13 amino acids. Here the CDR3 DNA reads TGTGCCAGCAGTAACGAGGAGTTAGATACGCAGTATTTT. Translating gives CASSNEELDTQYF.

The V and J genes are TRBV5-1 and TRBJ1-4, with TRBD1 identical over 7 bases. Trimming cost V 5 bases and J 1 base; bases outside gene matches: 5. CDR1 and CDR2 (germline): SGHRS, YFSETQ. This CDR3 contains 15 residues. The CDR3 reads CASRITGVTNEKLFF. DNA for the CDR3: TGCGCCAGCAGAATCACAGGGGTAACTAATGAAAAACTGTTTTTT. Using reference TRBV5-1 and TRBJ1-4 for the parts outside the CDR3, the full variable domain is KAGVTQTPRYLIKTRGQQVTLSCSPISGHRSVSWYQQTPGQGLQFLFEYFSETQRNKGNFPGRFSGRQFSNSRSEMNVSTLELGDSALYLCASRITGVTNEKLFFGSGTQLSVL.

The V gene is TRBV9, the J gene TRBJ2-1, with D tentatively TRBD2 (6 bases). With 5 bases removed from V and 0 bases from J, the gap between germline ends came to 9 bases. This CDR3 has 14 amino acids. In germline, CDR1 is SGDLS, CDR2 YYNGEE. CDR3 protein: CASSSGYSYNEQFF. DNA for the CDR3: TGTGCCAGCAGTAGCGGCTACTCCTACAATGAGCAGTTCTTC.

This clone appeared once. This chain uses TRBV6-5 with TRBJ1-6; 8 bases are shared with TRBD1. The J segment lost 6 bases and the V segment lost 6 bases, leaving 1 base of the junction unmatched. The germline gives CDR1 MNHEY, CDR2 SVGAGI. The CDR3 runs to 13 residues. The CDR3 reads CASRGQGNSPLHF. CDR3 coding DNA: TGTGCCAGCAGAGGACAGGGTAATTCACCCCTCCACTTT.

This clone was picked up one time. Other DNA sequences within the sample encode an identical CDR3. The CDR3 coding sequence is TGCGCCAGCAGCCAAGAGCAGGCCCCTAGCACAGATACGCAGTATTTT. As protein: CASSQEQAPSTDTQYF. This rearrangement joins TRBV4-1 to TRBJ2-3; no clear D. Deletions cut 0 bases from V and 0 bases from J, with 10 bases between. Germline CDR1 is MGHRA and CDR2 is YSYEKL. This CDR3 contains 16 residues.

This sequence joins TRBV5-1 and TRBJ2-7; D is possibly TRBD2 (5 bases). CDR3 length equals 13 residues. The germline V and J ends were trimmed by 5 bases and 0 bases, with 9 bases remaining between them. From germline, CDR1 is SGHRS and CDR2 YFSETQ. The CDR3 nucleotides are TGCGCCAGCAGGGGAGATGCCTCCTACGAGCAGTACTTC. It yields the protein CASRGDASYEQYF.

This clone showed up just once. This chain connects TRBV2 to TRBJ1-6; TRBD1 matches 9 bases. Per germline, CDR1 SNHLY and CDR2 FYNNEI. V dropped 6 bases and J dropped 7; count of bases not matched to a gene: 10. This CDR3 has 16 amino acids. The CDR3 coding sequence is TGTGCCAGCAGGACCGGGACAGGGTCTTCCAATTCACCCCTCCACTTT. Translated, it gives CASRTGTGSSNSPLHF.

This clone appeared once. The CDR3 here is CASSPGQGLYEQYF. CDR3 nucleotides: TGTGCCAGCTCACCGGGACAGGGTTTGTACGAGCAGTACTTC. The rearrangement links TRBV6-5 to TRBJ2-7; 9 bases map to TRBD1. Germline V gives CDR1 MNHEY, CDR2 SVGAGI. Trimming took 8 bases from V and 4 from J; bases not matched to a gene: 9. The CDR3 is 14 residues long.

J is TRBJ2-5 and V is TRBV7-7, with 13 bases fitting TRBD2. V lost 5 bases to trimming and J lost 4 bases; unmatched junction nucleotides: 4. The CDR3 loop spans 15 amino acids. Germline assignment: CDR1 SSHAT and CDR2 FNYEAQ (reference sequence). The CDR3 here is CASSAGLAGVETQYF. In DNA, the CDR3 is TGTGCCAGCAGCGCAGGACTAGCGGGGGTAGAGACCCAGTACTTC.

DNA of the CDR3: TGTGCCTGGAGTGTACTGGGGGGGGACACCATATATTTT. This translates into CAWSVLGGDTIYF. The chain couples TRBV30 to TRBJ1-3; D perhaps matches TRBD1 (5 bases). The V end was cut by 0 bases, the J end by 8 bases, with 11 bases between. CDR3 length: 13 residues. In germline, CDR1 is GTSNPN, CDR2 SVGIG (reference sequence).

The chain has TRBV4-3 and TRBJ2-3; tentatively, D is TRBD2 (7 bases). This CDR3 contains 15 residues. V was cut by 0 bases and J by 5 bases, with 12 bases left in between. In germline, CDR1 is LGHNA, CDR2 YSLEER. CDR3 nucleotide sequence: TGCGCCAGCAGCCAAGATGCTAGGGGGGGAGATACGCAGTATTTT. Its translation is CASSQDARGGDTQYF.

This sequence joins TRBV5-4 and TRBJ1-2, with TRBD1 identical over 10 bases. Germline loops: CDR1 SGHNT, CDR2 YYREEE (reference sequence). J was trimmed by 6 bases and V by 4 bases; bases with no gene match: 9. The CDR3 has 15 amino acids. CDR3 sequence: CASSLTGGFLDGYTF. CDR3 sequence (DNA): TGTGCCAGCAGCCTGACAGGGGGCTTCCTCGATGGCTACACCTTC.

The chain joins TRBV27 to TRBJ2-5; D gene uncertain. The ends were cut back, 3 bases at V and 1 base at J, with 9 bases in the middle. Looked up from germline, CDR1 is MNHEY and CDR2 is SMNVEV (reference sequence). There are 14 residues in the CDR3. The CDR3 nucleotides read TGTGCCAGCAGTTTTTCACTGTCCCAAGAGACCCAGTACTTC. It is translated as CASSFSLSQETQYF.